Below, 25 T cell receptor beta chains from the same sample are listed, as sequenced in a study of CD8+CD57+ T cells in acquired aplastic anemia. Genomic DNA templated the TCR beta VDJ and CDR3 profiling. TCRdb redid the calling of the reads with MiXCR, one entry per CDR3 protein. Found here are some 140,000 distinct CDR3 sequences, 40% to 65% of them singletons; the top ten hold about 12%. Before being chosen for sequencing, patients had shown CD8+CD57+ cell expansion by flow cytometry. Sample: sorted CD4+, CD8+, or CD8+CD57+ T cells (not recorded which) from PBMCs. The receptors shown here come from a human donor with aplastic anemia.

V and J are TRBV20-1 and TRBJ2-7, with D perhaps matching TRBD1 (6 bases). The CDR3 contains 14 residues. Germline CDR1 is DFQATT and CDR2 is SNEGSKA (reference sequence). V was cut by 5 bases and J by 3 bases, with 17 bases left in between. CDR3 region: CSAGHDRRNYEQYF. The CDR3 region has the DNA TGCAGTGCTGGGCACGACAGGAGAAACTACGAGCAGTACTTC.

This clonotype was observed a few times. The chain joins TRBV24-1 to TRBJ2-2, with TRBD1 matching over 7 bases. In germline, CDR1 is KGHDR, CDR2 SFDVKD. Losses at the gene ends were 4 bases for V and 6 bases for J; bases not matched to a gene: 10. The CDR3 length is 16 residues. Here the CDR3 reads CATSETSGGSSGELFF. The CDR3 nucleotides read TGTGCCACCAGTGAAACGTCAGGGGGTAGCTCCGGGGAGCTGTTTTTT.

At least ten counts were recorded for this clonotype. V usage is TRBV24-1 and J usage is TRBJ2-2, with 7 bases aligning to TRBD1. The V segment lost 2 bases and the J segment 0 bases; nucleotides outside the gene matches: 8. This CDR3 comprises 18 residues. Germline values: CDR1 KGHDR, CDR2 SFDVKD. The CDR3 bases are TGTGCCACCAGTGATTCGCCCCGACAGGGTCCGAACACCGGGGAGCTGTTTTTT. Its protein is CATSDSPRQGPNTGELFF.

The sample holds a few counts of this clonotype. The CDR3 bases are TGTGCCAGTAAGAGCGCCGGGACAGCCCGTCGAAGGGGACATGGAAACACCATATATTTT. Amino acid sequence: CASKSAGTARRRGHGNTIYF. The chain is built from TRBV12-3 or TRBV12-4 and TRBJ1-3; 7 nucleotides match TRBD1. V lost 9 bases and J lost 3; bases outside the gene matches: 26. The CDR3 has 20 residues.

V gene TRBV11-3 combines with J gene TRBJ2-3; D is unclear. The length of the CDR3 is 14 residues. V was pared by 5 bases and J by 6 bases, with 15 bases between. Germline-derived CDR1 and CDR2 are SGHNT and YENEEA. DNA for the CDR3: TGTGCCAGCAGCCTCCGGCACGGCGCCGATACGCAGTATTTT. Encoded protein: CASSLRHGADTQYF.

This clonotype was seen many times. The chain couples TRBV10-2 to TRBJ1-5; D ambiguous. V lost 8 bases to trimming and J lost 0 bases, with 11 bases between them. In germline, CDR1 is WSHSY, CDR2 SAAADI. CDR3 length equals 14 residues. The CDR3 sequence: CASGSLFSNQPQHF. The CDR3 DNA is TGCGCCAGCGGCTCCCTTTTTAGCAATCAGCCCCAGCATTTT.

This clonotype was seen a few times. A read error may produce the germline difference seen at one junction end. This rearrangement joins TRBV2 to TRBJ2-5; D remains ambiguous. In germline, CDR1 is SNHLY, CDR2 FYNNEI. The CDR3 is 11 residues long. CDR3 DNA: TGTGCTAGCAGCATCCAAGAGACCCAGTACTTC. It encodes CASSIQETQYF.

This clonotype was detected a few times. The rearrangement uses TRBV25-1 and TRBJ2-1, with TRBD1 identical over 8 bases. Per germline, CDR1 MGHDK and CDR2 SYGVNS. The CDR3 totals 13 residues. J lost 9 bases, V lost 0 bases, and 1 base had no gene match. The CDR3 reads CASSEYGTGEQFF. DNA of the CDR3: TGTGCCAGCAGTGAATATGGGACAGGTGAGCAGTTCTTC.

Regarding this clonotype: A read error may produce the germline difference seen at one junction end. The chain recombines TRBV20-1 with TRBJ2-5, with a possible D match to TRBD1 (5 bases). From germline, CDR1 is DFQATT and CDR2 SNEGSKA (reference sequence). CDR3 length: 13 amino acids. The CDR3 region is CSARDLGEETQCF. Here the CDR3 DNA reads TGCAGTGCTAGAGATCTAGGGGAAGAGACTCAGTGCTTC.

There are many counts of this clonotype. The rearrangement uses TRBV6-1 and TRBJ2-3; 7 bases match TRBD1. Losses at the gene ends were 6 bases for V and 0 bases for J; bases not matched to a gene: 3. This CDR3 contains 14 residues. The germline gives CDR1 MNHNS, CDR2 SASEGT. This CDR3 is CASRGTESTDTQYF. CDR3 in DNA: TGTGCCAGCAGGGGGACAGAAAGCACAGATACGCAGTATTTT.

This clonotype was seen at least ten times. The chain uses TRBV5-1 and TRBJ2-6; possibly TRBD1 for D (6 bases). CDR3 length: 15 residues. V lost 3 bases and J lost 2, with 9 bases in between. CDR1 and CDR2 (germline): SGHRS, YFSETQ. CDR3 DNA: TGCGCCAGCAGCTACTCAGGGGCTGGGGCCAACGTCCTGACTTTC. Residues: CASSYSGAGANVLTF.

This clonotype came up many times. The chain joins TRBV11-1 to TRBJ1-2; 8 bases are a match to TRBD1. Germline CDR1 reads SGHAT; CDR2 reads FQDESV (reference sequence). After removal of 5 bases from V and 0 bases from J, the junction contained 11 bases not matched to a gene. The CDR3 is 17 amino acids. The CDR3 DNA reads TGTGCCAGCAGCGACGGACAGGGTGGTAGTTCTAACTATGGCTACACCTTC. Protein sequence: CASSDGQGGSSNYGYTF.

This chain links TRBV10-3 with TRBJ1-3, with no clear D. V was trimmed by 0 bases and J by 4 bases, leaving 7 bases between them. Germline V CDR1 and CDR2: ENHRY, SYGVKD. The CDR3 is made up of 14 amino acids. The CDR3 DNA is TGTGCCATCAGTGAGTCTAACTTCGGAAACACCATATATTTT. Translating it yields CAISESNFGNTIYF.

This clonotype was picked up a small number of times. The chain links TRBV6-1 to TRBJ1-2; 9 bases are a match to TRBD1. Trimming removed 7 bases from V and 5 bases from J; junction bases left unmatched: 5. Germline assignment: CDR1 MNHNS and CDR2 SASEGT. CDR3 length: 13 amino acids. The CDR3 sequence: CASNRDRVYGYTF. For the CDR3, the DNA is TGTGCCAGCAATAGGGACAGGGTTTATGGCTACACCTTC.

Of note for this clonotype: Given a much more abundant clone one base away, this may be a read error. Lacking the conserved final phenylalanine or tryptophan, this CDR3 likely reflects a read error. The chain has TRBV3-1 and TRBJ2-5; D is ambiguous. Germline V gives CDR1 LGHDT, CDR2 YNNKEL (reference sequence). The CDR3 consists of 15 residues. The ends were cut back, 4 bases at V and 2 bases at J, with 14 bases in the middle. The CDR3 spells CASSPTRTVQETQYL. The CDR3 bases are TGTGCCAGCAGCCCTACCCGGACGGTACAAGAGACCCAGTACCTC.

This clonotype has more than one count but fewer than ten. One end of the junction fails to match germline, which may point to a read error. V gene TRBV6-4 combines with J gene TRBJ2-3; D is possibly TRBD2 (7 bases). Germline V gives CDR1 MRHNA, CDR2 SNTAGT. The CDR3 has 20 amino acids. The CDR3 loop is CATSASSGAGAGSSTDTQYF. The CDR3 coding sequence is TGTGCCACCAGTGCCTCGAGCGGTGCGGGGGCCGGATCTAGCACAGATACGCAGTATTTT.

A word on this clonotype: One end of the junction fails to match germline, which may point to a read error. The rearrangement links TRBV24-1 to TRBJ1-5; D unclear. In germline, CDR1 is KGHDR, CDR2 SFDVKD. The length of the CDR3 is 13 residues. This CDR3 reads CATSEKGRQPRHF. DNA of the CDR3: TGTGCCACTAGTGAAAAAGGCCGCCAGCCCCGGCATTTT.

V and J are TRBV27 and TRBJ1-1; D is unclear. The CDR3 has 15 amino acids. Germline CDR1 is MNHEY and CDR2 is SMNVEV (reference sequence). V lost 0 bases to trimming and J lost 4 bases, with 12 bases between them. This chain's CDR3 is CASSLSRTSFTEAFF. The CDR3 DNA follows: TGTGCCAGCAGTTTATCAAGGACGTCCTTCACTGAAGCTTTCTTT.

The chain carries TRBV19 and TRBJ2-3, with 7 positions matching TRBD2. The CDR3 contains 15 residues. The ends lost 7 bases at V and 3 bases at J; junction bases unmatched: 10. Germline CDR1 LNHDA, CDR2 SQIVND (reference sequence). CDR3 amino acids: CASKFAGEATDTQYF. The CDR3 region has the DNA TGTGCCAGTAAGTTTGCGGGGGAAGCAACAGATACGCAGTATTTT.

This clonotype was detected once. The chain has TRBV7-7 and TRBJ1-1; the D is unclear. Germline V gives CDR1 SSHAT, CDR2 FNYEAQ (reference sequence). Between the trimmed V and J ends, which lost 5 bases and 4 bases, there was a span of 11 bases. The length of the CDR3 is 13 residues. The CDR3, as DNA: TGTGCCAGCAGCCAGAGTCGGGGCACTGAAGCTTTCTTT. Encoded protein: CASSQSRGTEAFF.

The chain employs TRBV9 and TRBJ2-7; the D is unclear. This CDR3 is 14 amino acids long. Trimming removed 0 bases at V and 2 bases at J, with 9 bases between. Per the germline V gene, CDR1 is SGDLS and CDR2 is YYNGEE. The CDR3 sequence: CASSVAPQTYEQYF. CDR3 bases: TGTGCCAGCAGCGTAGCTCCCCAGACCTACGAGCAGTACTTC.

This clonotype came up many times. The gene calls are TRBV4-3 and TRBJ2-7; D is unclear. This CDR3 spans 14 amino acids. Deletions cut 0 bases from V and 4 bases from J, with 10 bases between. Germline-derived CDR1 and CDR2 are LGHNA and YSLEER. The CDR3 loop reads CASSQDKGGYEQYF. The CDR3 DNA reads TGCGCCAGCAGCCAAGATAAGGGTGGATACGAGCAGTACTTC.

This chain connects TRBV12-3 or TRBV12-4 to TRBJ2-7; 11 bases align to TRBD2. Germline trimming cut 8 bases from V and 5 bases from J; bases unmatched to any gene: 8. This CDR3 comprises 14 residues. The CDR3: CASRKGLAAHEQYF. The CDR3 DNA follows: TGTGCCAGCCGAAAGGGACTAGCGGCCCACGAGCAGTACTTC.

This clonotype was counted a single time. V gene TRBV2 combines with J gene TRBJ2-5; TRBD2 matches at 9 bases. V trimming: 7 bases; J trimming: 0 bases; junction bases outside the gene matches: 6. The CDR3 is made up of 15 amino acids. The V gene's germline CDR1 is SNHLY and CDR2 FYNNEI. The CDR3 reads CASITSGSYQETQYF. CDR3 nucleotides: TGTGCCAGCATAACTAGCGGGTCTTACCAAGAGACCCAGTACTTC.

The gene calls are TRBV29-1 and TRBJ2-3, with D possibly TRBD1 on 5 matching bases. There are 13 residues in the CDR3. Germline V gene sequence: CDR1 SQVTM, CDR2 ANQGSEA. Trimming left V 8 bases short and J 2 bases short, with 14 bases between. The CDR3 region has the DNA TGCAGCTACAGGTGGAGCCTCACAGATACGCAGTATTTT. Its protein product is CSYRWSLTDTQYF.